The rows below give T cell receptor beta chains drawn from one sample of a study of Ad26.COV2.S vaccination and SARS-CoV-2 variants. The table came from immunoSEQ multiplex PCR; TCRdb's copy has only in-frame clones and leaves some out. The profile shows approximately 300,000 clones, about 86% of them singletons. Sequences were derived from peripheral blood, sampled in a trial of Ad26.COV2.S vaccine versus placebo. These receptors came from a person aged 18-60 years who received the Ad26.COV2.S COVID-19 vaccine or a placebo. Both conserved end residues are part of each CDR3. A D gene is named only where the DNA matches it firmly. A clone size is listed for some rows: how often the clone was seen (once, few, many), or a class if it is expanded.

D gene: NA
V gene: TRBV11-2
clone size: once
J gene: TRBJ1-2
CDR3 DNA: TGTGCCAGCAGCCATAACAGGGTTGGCTACACCTTC
CDR3 protein: CASSHNRVGYTF

D gene: NA
V gene: TRBV2
clone size: few
J gene: TRBJ1-5
CDR3 DNA: TGTGCCAGCAGTGGTGGCGGAATCAATCAGCCCCAGCATTTT
CDR3 protein: CASSGGGINQPQHF

D gene: NA
V gene: TRBV6-1
clone size: NA
J gene: TRBJ2-1
CDR3 DNA: TGTGCCAGCAGTGAGCTCGGACAGAAGGCCTACAATGAGCAGTTCTTC
CDR3 protein: CASSELGQKAYNEQFF

D gene: TRBD2
V gene: TRBV3-1/TRBV3-2
clone size: NA
J gene: TRBJ2-7
CDR3 DNA: TGTGCCAGCAGCCTTAGCGGGGGGGCGTGGGAGCAGTACTTC
CDR3 protein: CASSLSGGAWEQYF

D gene: NA
V gene: TRBV15
clone size: NA
J gene: TRBJ2-3
CDR3 DNA: TGTGCCACCAGCAGAGATAGGGGGAACACAGATACGCAGTATTTT
CDR3 protein: CATSRDRGNTDTQYF

D gene: NA
V gene: TRBV6-2/TRBV6-3
clone size: once
J gene: TRBJ2-5
CDR3 DNA: TGTGCCAGCAGTTACGCCTACTCTCAAGAGACCCAGTACTTC
CDR3 protein: CASSYAYSQETQYF

D gene: NA
V gene: TRBV19
clone size: once
J gene: TRBJ2-7
CDR3 DNA: TGTGCCAGTAGCCCGAGGAGGGCGGGCTACGAGCAGTACTTC
CDR3 protein: CASSPRRAGYEQYF

D gene: TRBD1
V gene: TRBV6-2/TRBV6-3
clone size: NA
J gene: TRBJ2-5
CDR3 DNA: TGTGCCAGCAGTCAGACAGGGCGAGAGACCCAGTACTTC
CDR3 protein: CASSQTGRETQYF

D gene: NA
V gene: TRBV30
clone size: NA
J gene: TRBJ1-1
CDR3 DNA: TGTGCCTGGAGACTGGGGACCGGGACACAAGCTTTCTTT
CDR3 protein: CAWRLGTGTQAFF

D gene: TRBD1
V gene: TRBV6-1
clone size: NA
J gene: TRBJ1-6
CDR3 DNA: TGTGCCAGCAGTGATCGGACAGGGAGCTCCTATAATTCACCCCTCCACTTT
CDR3 protein: CASSDRTGSSYNSPLHF

D gene: NA
V gene: TRBV13
clone size: NA
J gene: TRBJ2-3
CDR3 DNA: TGTGCCAGCAGCCTATGGAAGCGGGGCACAGATACGCAGTATTTT
CDR3 protein: CASSLWKRGTDTQYF

D gene: NA
V gene: TRBV12-3/TRBV12-4
clone size: NA
J gene: TRBJ1-6
CDR3 DNA: TGTGCCAGCAGTCTCCAGGATTCACCCCTCCACTTT
CDR3 protein: CASSLQDSPLHF

D gene: NA
V gene: TRBV19
clone size: NA
J gene: TRBJ2-1
CDR3 DNA: TGTGCCAGTAGTATTCAGGTTGCCTACAATGAGCAGTTCTTC
CDR3 protein: CASSIQVAYNEQFF

D gene: TRBD1
V gene: TRBV29-1
clone size: NA
J gene: TRBJ2-3
CDR3 DNA: TGCAGCGTGCCCCAGGACAGGGGGCTGGCCACAGATACGCAGTATTTT
CDR3 protein: CSVPQDRGLATDTQYF

D gene: NA
V gene: TRBV5-1
clone size: once
J gene: TRBJ2-3
CDR3 DNA: TGCGCCAGCAGCTTGGATCGTCGGACTAGCACAGATACGCAGTATTTT
CDR3 protein: CASSLDRRTSTDTQYF

D gene: NA
V gene: TRBV7-2
clone size: NA
J gene: TRBJ1-5
CDR3 DNA: TGTGCCAGCAGCTGGGGGGGGTTTGGGAATAATCAGCCCCAGCATTTT
CDR3 protein: CASSWGGFGNNQPQHF

D gene: TRBD1
V gene: TRBV7-9
clone size: NA
J gene: TRBJ1-4
CDR3 DNA: TGTGCCAGCAGCGTGCTGTCTCAGGGGGCATCTGAAAAACTGTTTTTT
CDR3 protein: CASSVLSQGASEKLFF

D gene: NA
V gene: TRBV23-1
clone size: NA
J gene: TRBJ1-1
CDR3 DNA: TGCGCCAGCAGTCAACCCATTCAGGGACCGGGGGACACTGAAGCTTTCTTT
CDR3 protein: CASSQPIQGPGDTEAFF

D gene: NA
V gene: TRBV12-3/TRBV12-4
clone size: NA
J gene: TRBJ1-5
CDR3 DNA: TGTGCCAGCAGTCAGGACATGGAGCCCCAGCATTTT
CDR3 protein: CASSQDMEPQHF

D gene: NA
V gene: TRBV29-1
clone size: NA
J gene: TRBJ2-1
CDR3 DNA: TGCAGCGTTGAATCAGGGGTCAGGAATGAGCAGTTCTTC
CDR3 protein: CSVESGVRNEQFF

D gene: NA
V gene: TRBV14
clone size: NA
J gene: TRBJ2-3
CDR3 DNA: TGTGCCAGCAGCCAAGGAGGATTACGGACAGATACGCAGTATTTT
CDR3 protein: CASSQGGLRTDTQYF

D gene: TRBD2
V gene: TRBV9
clone size: NA
J gene: TRBJ2-3
CDR3 DNA: TGTGCCAGCAGCGAACGGACTAGCGGGGGAACAGGGGAAGATACGCAGTATTTT
CDR3 protein: CASSERTSGGTGEDTQYF